One T cell receptor beta chain is described in this entry. The data originate from a study of cytomegalovirus exposure and HLA in healthy donors. Some clones are missing from TCRdb's copy, which holds only in-frame ones; the method was immunoSEQ multiplex PCR. The table records 110,000 or so clones, approximately 94% of them present only once. Trimming pared 0 bases from V and 7 bases from J, leaving 7 bases between. The CDR3 spans 12 residues. Germline V gives CDR1 SGHNT, CDR2 YYREEE (reference sequence). The chain uses TRBV5-4 and TRBJ1-2; D remains unclear. The receptor comes from a woman aged 18-35 years in good health and CMV-seronegative. Sample: PBMCs. CDR3 sequence (DNA): TGTGCCAGCAGCTTGGACGGGTCTGGCTACACCTTC. Amino acid sequence: CASSLDGSGYTF.